The 27 T cell receptor beta chains below all came from one sample that was sequenced in a study of shared clonotypes between healthy human individuals. Libraries were prepared by immunoSEQ multiplex PCR; TCRdb keeps only in-frame clonotypes and omits some of them. The sample contains 730,000 or so clones, more than 70% of which appear only once. The sequenced sample was memory CD4+ T cells sorted from blood. Subset reported: CD45RA-negative fraction. These receptors were collected from a woman aged 30 to 39 in good health.

The chain combines TRBV7-9 with TRBJ1-3; the D is unclear. V shed 5 bases and J shed 7 bases, with 12 bases lying between them. This CDR3 has 13 amino acids. Germline V CDR1 and CDR2: SEHNR, FQNEAQ (reference sequence). CDR3: CASSRTLGNTIYF. The CDR3 bases are TGTGCCAGCAGCCGAACCCTAGGCAACACCATATATTTT. Filled out from reference TRBV7-9 and TRBJ1-3, the complete variable domain reads DTGVSQNPRHKITKRGQNVTFRCDPISEHNRLYWYRQTLGQGPEFLTYFQNEAQLEKSRLLSDRFSAERPKGSFSTLEIQRTEQGDSAMYLCASSRTLGNTIYFGEGSWLTVV.

This clone was detected once. This chain links TRBV20-1 with TRBJ2-3; D gene unclear. Trimming cost V 3 bases and J 10 bases, with 11 bases left between them. CDR1 DFQATT and CDR2 SNEGSKA come from the germline V gene (reference sequence). The CDR3 totals 11 residues. CDR3 residues: CSASIGSAQYF. The CDR3, as DNA: TGCAGTGCTAGCATCGGATCGGCGCAGTATTTT.

In its sample, this clone was seen a few times. Other DNA sequences within the sample encode an identical CDR3. J is TRBJ2-2 and V is TRBV18, with no clear D. Germline lookup yields CDR1 KGHSH and CDR2 LQKENI. The length of the CDR3 is 14 residues. V lost 2 bases and J 4 bases, leaving 8 bases between the germline ends. CDR3 amino acids: CASSPGQRTGELFF. DNA of the CDR3: TGTGCCAGCTCACCAGGGCAGCGCACCGGGGAGCTGTTTTTT.

The V call is TRBV28, the J call TRBJ2-1, with a weak D call TRBD2 (5 bases). V gave up 3 bases and J gave up 7 bases, with 7 bases separating them. Per the germline V gene, CDR1 is MDHEN and CDR2 is SYDVKM. This CDR3 is built from 12 residues. The CDR3 protein is CASSFLANEQFF. DNA for the CDR3: TGTGCCAGCAGTTTCCTAGCAAATGAGCAGTTCTTC.

This rearrangement joins TRBV5-4 to TRBJ2-1; 7 positions agree with TRBD1. V shed 1 base, J shed 2 bases, and the junction held 6 bases outside the gene matches. CDR1 is SGHNT, CDR2 YYREEE, per germline (reference sequence). The CDR3 loop spans 16 amino acids. The CDR3 spells CASSLPGQGAYNEQFF. CDR3 bases: TGTGCCAGCAGCTTGCCCGGGCAGGGGGCCTACAATGAGCAGTTCTTC.

The V and J genes are TRBV19 and TRBJ1-2, with a tentative D call TRBD1 (5 bases). V lost 5 bases and J lost 8, with 24 bases in between. The germline V gene encodes CDR1 LNHDA and CDR2 SQIVND (reference sequence). The CDR3 is 16 amino acids. In DNA, the CDR3 is TGTGCCAGTAGTCTTTTGGGGGACCGCATCTGGAGAGGCTACACCTTC. Encoded protein: CASSLLGDRIWRGYTF.

The chain combines TRBV2 with TRBJ2-1; 12 nucleotides match TRBD2. This CDR3 is 15 amino acids long. The J segment lost 6 bases and the V segment lost 7 bases, leaving 7 bases of the junction unmatched. Per the germline V gene, CDR1 is SNHLY and CDR2 is FYNNEI. The CDR3 nucleotides read TGTGCCAGCAAGAAGGGACTAGCGGGCCTCAATGAGCAGTTCTTC. It specifies CASKKGLAGLNEQFF.

CDR3 residues: CASRMDSVNTEAFF. The DNA of the CDR3 is TGTGCCAGCAGGATGGACAGTGTGAACACTGAAGCTTTCTTT. The chain uses TRBV2 and TRBJ1-1, with a weak D call TRBD1 (6 bases). The CDR3 is 14 amino acids. Germline lookup yields CDR1 SNHLY and CDR2 FYNNEI. V dropped 6 bases and J dropped 0 bases, with 11 bases sitting between them.

V usage is TRBV5-1 and J usage is TRBJ2-3; D may be TRBD1 (6 bases). V dropped 3 bases and J dropped 6 bases, with 11 bases sitting between them. The CDR3 contains 13 residues. Germline V gene lookup returns CDR1 SGHRS and CDR2 YFSETQ. The CDR3 region has the DNA TGCGCCAGCAGCTACGGACAGCTGGATACGCAGTATTTT. Encoded protein: CASSYGQLDTQYF.

V usage is TRBV30 and J usage is TRBJ1-5; TRBD1 aligns across 7 bases. Germline V CDR1 and CDR2: GTSNPN, SVGIG (reference sequence). The CDR3 is 15 amino acids. Trimming cost V 0 bases and J 0 bases; bases outside gene matches: 2. DNA for the CDR3: TGTGCCTGGAGTGTCACAGGGGTTAGCAATCAGCCCCAGCATTTT. Translated, it gives CAWSVTGVSNQPQHF.

The chain combines TRBV30 with TRBJ2-3; tentatively, D is TRBD1 (5 bases). Germline V lookup: CDR1 GTSNPN, CDR2 SVGIG (reference sequence). The germline V and J ends were trimmed by 4 bases and 3 bases, with 14 bases remaining between them. The CDR3 length is 14 residues. In nucleotides, the CDR3 is TGTGCCTGGACCCCCTTGGCAGGGACAGATACGCAGTATTTT. Its protein product is CAWTPLAGTDTQYF.

This clone was recorded once. The chain is built from TRBV30 and TRBJ2-5; D is undetermined. This CDR3 spans 13 amino acids. The germline V gene encodes CDR1 GTSNPN and CDR2 SVGIG (reference sequence). V was pared by 2 bases and J by 1 base, with 8 bases between. The CDR3 sequence: CAWSPWGQETQYF. In DNA, the CDR3 is TGTGCCTGGAGTCCTTGGGGCCAAGAGACCCAGTACTTC.

The V and J genes are TRBV18 and TRBJ2-7; D is ambiguous. V was trimmed by 1 base and J by 3 bases, leaving 7 bases between them. In germline, CDR1 is KGHSH, CDR2 LQKENI. This CDR3 is 13 amino acids long. Here the CDR3 DNA reads TGTGCCAGCTCACCACTGCGAGACTACGAGCAGTACTTC. Translation: CASSPLRDYEQYF.

The chain joins TRBV10-1 to TRBJ1-1; maybe TRBD1 (6 bases). Looked up from germline, CDR1 is WNHNN and CDR2 is SYGVQD (reference sequence). This CDR3 region has 12 residues. Trimming removed 9 bases at V and 5 bases at J, with 13 bases between. CDR3 nucleotide sequence: TGCGCCAGGCCAGGGAGGGGGACTGAAGCTTTCTTT. This translates into CARPGRGTEAFF.

As concerns this clone: Other DNA sequences of this sample code for an identical CDR3. The gene calls are TRBV27 and TRBJ1-1; D uncertain. The V end was cut by 1 base, the J end by 1 base, with 7 bases between. Germline lookup yields CDR1 MNHEY and CDR2 SMNVEV (reference sequence). The CDR3 has 14 amino acids. CDR3 coding DNA: TGTGCCAGCAGTTTATGGAGGGAGAACACTGAAGCTTTCTTT. This codes for CASSLWRENTEAFF.

This clone was picked up one time. The rearrangement links TRBV29-1 to TRBJ2-3; D unresolved. The CDR3 consists of 15 residues. Trimming removed 0 bases at V and 0 bases at J, with 10 bases between. Germline lookup yields CDR1 SQVTM and CDR2 ANQGSEA. The CDR3 DNA reads as TGCAGCGTTGAAGATGATGGACGGAGCACAGATACGCAGTATTTT. It specifies CSVEDDGRSTDTQYF.

This chain joins TRBV19 and TRBJ2-5; 8 nucleotides agree with TRBD2. The ends lost 4 bases at V and 4 bases at J; junction bases unmatched: 5. Germline values: CDR1 LNHDA, CDR2 SQIVND (reference sequence). The CDR3 contains 14 residues. CDR3 in amino acids: CASSTGGRAETQYF. In nucleotides, the CDR3 is TGTGCCAGTAGTACGGGAGGGCGTGCAGAGACCCAGTACTTC.

The J gene is TRBJ2-7, the V gene TRBV28; D may be TRBD2 (5 bases). V was shortened by 6 bases and J by 2 bases, with 14 bases between the two germline ends. The CDR3 has 14 amino acids. Per germline, CDR1 MDHEN and CDR2 SYDVKM. The CDR3 nucleotides read TGTGCCAGCAGCACATCCGGGGATGCCTACGAGCAGTACTTC. It is translated as CASSTSGDAYEQYF.

J is TRBJ1-5 and V is TRBV18; D may be TRBD1 (5 bases). V shed 1 base and J shed 8 bases, with 12 bases lying between them. This CDR3 region has 14 residues. The germline V gene has CDR1 KGHSH and CDR2 LQKENI. The CDR3 reads CASSPQGSGEPQHF. For the CDR3, the DNA is TGTGCCAGCTCACCACAGGGGTCGGGAGAGCCCCAGCATTTT.

V usage is TRBV25-1 and J usage is TRBJ1-1, with 7 bases lining up with TRBD1. With V trimmed by 3 bases and J by 0 bases, 4 bases remained unmatched. CDR3 size: 15 residues. The germline V gene encodes CDR1 MGHDK and CDR2 SYGVNS. This chain's CDR3 is CASSDPTGLNTEAFF. The CDR3 DNA reads as TGTGCCAGCAGTGACCCGACAGGGCTGAACACTGAAGCTTTCTTT.

This chain uses TRBV5-1 with TRBJ1-5; D may be TRBD1 (5 bases). Germline V gene sequence: CDR1 SGHRS, CDR2 YFSETQ. Trimming took 0 bases from V and 3 from J, leaving 10 bases between them. The CDR3 sequence is 15 residues long. The CDR3 nucleotides read TGCGCCAGCAGCTTGGACGGACAACACAATCAGCCCCAGCATTTT. Translation: CASSLDGQHNQPQHF.

The CDR3 bases are TGTGCCTGGAGCCCCGACGAAGGAAAACTGTTTTTT. Protein: CAWSPDEGKLFF. V is TRBV30 and J is TRBJ1-4; D gene uncertain. The CDR3 length is 12 residues. V dropped 3 bases and J dropped 10 bases, with 12 bases sitting between them. Looked up from germline, CDR1 is GTSNPN and CDR2 is SVGIG (reference sequence).

CDR3 in amino acids: CASSPGGSDTQYF. CDR3 sequence (DNA): TGTGCCAGCTCACCAGGAGGGTCAGATACGCAGTATTTT. This chain connects TRBV18 to TRBJ2-3; TRBD2 is a possible D gene (6 bases). CDR1 is KGHSH, CDR2 LQKENI, per germline. Between the trimmed V and J ends, which lost 2 bases and 4 bases, there was a span of 7 bases. There are 13 residues in the CDR3.

The chain links TRBV4-2 to TRBJ2-1; the match to TRBD1 covers 11 bases. This CDR3 has 16 residues. Losses at the gene ends were 4 bases for V and 6 bases for J; bases not matched to a gene: 8. The germline V gene has CDR1 LGHNA and CDR2 YNFKEQ. CDR3: CASSRNGQGAGNEQFF. CDR3 DNA sequence: TGTGCCAGCAGCCGGAATGGACAGGGGGCGGGCAATGAGCAGTTCTTC.

This rearrangement joins TRBV5-1 to TRBJ1-1; perhaps TRBD1 as D (5 bases). Germline assignment: CDR1 SGHRS and CDR2 YFSETQ. The germline V and J ends were trimmed by 5 bases and 1 base, with 18 bases remaining between them. The CDR3 covers 16 residues. For the CDR3, the DNA is TGCGCCAGCAGTCCCGGTTTGGGGGAAACGAACACTGAAGCTTTCTTT. It encodes CASSPGLGETNTEAFF. The whole variable domain, remainder taken from reference TRBV5-1 and TRBJ1-1, is KAGVTQTPRYLIKTRGQQVTLSCSPISGHRSVSWYQQTPGQGLQFLFEYFSETQRNKGNFPGRFSGRQFSNSRSEMNVSTLELGDSALYLCASSPGLGETNTEAFFGQGTRLTVV.

In nucleotides, the CDR3 is TGCGCCAGCAGCCCACGGGACAGGATCTCCTACGAGCAGTACTTC. As protein: CASSPRDRISYEQYF. V is TRBV5-1 and J is TRBJ2-7; 8 bases match TRBD1. V was pared by 4 bases and J by 0 bases, with 6 bases of the junction left unmatched. The CDR3 length is 15 residues. The germline gives CDR1 SGHRS, CDR2 YFSETQ.

This clone showed up many times. The chain recombines TRBV29-1 with TRBJ2-5, with D perhaps TRBD2 (6 bases). The germline V gene has CDR1 SQVTM and CDR2 ANQGSEA. The V end lost 8 bases, the J end lost 4 bases, and 14 bases lay between the germline ends. CDR3 length: 12 amino acids. The CDR3 nucleotides are TGCAGCTCCCGACTAGGCGGAGAGACCCAGTACTTC. Amino acid sequence: CSSRLGGETQYF. Filled out from reference TRBV29-1 and TRBJ2-5, the complete variable domain reads SAVISQKPSRDICQRGTSLTIQCQVDSQVTMMFWYRQQPGQSLTLIATANQGSEATYESGFVIDKFPISRPNLTFSTLTVSNMSPEDSSIYLCSSRLGGETQYFGPGTRLLVL.